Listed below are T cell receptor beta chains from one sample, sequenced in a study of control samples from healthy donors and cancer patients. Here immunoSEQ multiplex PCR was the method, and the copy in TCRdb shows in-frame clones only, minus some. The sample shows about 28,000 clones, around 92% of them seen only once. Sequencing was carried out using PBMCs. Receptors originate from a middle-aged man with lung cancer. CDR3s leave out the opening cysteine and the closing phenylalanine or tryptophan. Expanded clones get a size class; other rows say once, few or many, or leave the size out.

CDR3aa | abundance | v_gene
ASSQGTGNYGYT | . | TRBV5-4
ASRQAEGLRANVLT | . | TRBV27
AISEPGTSGARY | . | TRBV10-3
ASSYYRGLDEKLF | . | TRBV6-5
ASSEGTRFTDTQY | . | TRBV2
ASSPKTLYGYT | . | TRBV4-1
ASSREADCT | . | TRBV3-1/TRBV3-2
ATRRATNTGELF | . | TRBV24-1
ASSLNRGFWQPQH | once | TRBV5-6
ASSTLSGGPASYNEQF | once | TRBV5-4
ASSYRVAVGGYT | few | TRBV7-8
ASSTRQGTQY | . | TRBV5-8
ACTTKGASLYEQY | . | TRBV30
ASSLISGFNEQF | once | TRBV7-9
ASSPLRGGEYEQY | . | TRBV4-3
ASSFRTGDGYT | . | TRBV11-1
ASSLGRGIGTEAF | . | TRBV5-1
ASSEEGGTEAF | . | TRBV2
ASHRTSSGEQY | . | TRBV2
ASSRGLAGDTGELF | . | TRBV7-7
ASSRQATNTEAF | . | TRBV7-3
ASSLLGAQLNGYT | . | TRBV5-1
ASSLGPFNSGNTIY | . | TRBV7-3
ASSVNGIKLSYEQY | . | TRBV6-6
ASSYTTQHLNTEAF | few | TRBV6-5
ASSQRGASNYGYT | medium-sized | TRBV14
ASSLSGGRNEQF | few | TRBV11-3
ASSLQGDTEAF | . | TRBV27
ASRQTDSNQPQH | . | TRBV23-1
ASSLDGTGTDTQY | . | TRBV11-3
ASSDRFGETQY | . | TRBV25-1
ASSFVSSYEQY | . | TRBV14
ASSPSGQETQY | . | TRBV18
ASSFSQNTEAF | . | TRBV7-3
ASSSLAGGNNEQF | few | TRBV13
ASKWGQSSYEQY | . | TRBV6-6
ASSPSQRQDTQY | . | TRBV9
SASLGQENSPLH | . | TRBV20-1
ATSDSYSGYEQY | . | TRBV24-1
ASSISGQGSNQPQH | . | TRBV19
ASSQGTGTDTQY | . | TRBV7-7
ASTPGGTNEKLF | . | TRBV7-9